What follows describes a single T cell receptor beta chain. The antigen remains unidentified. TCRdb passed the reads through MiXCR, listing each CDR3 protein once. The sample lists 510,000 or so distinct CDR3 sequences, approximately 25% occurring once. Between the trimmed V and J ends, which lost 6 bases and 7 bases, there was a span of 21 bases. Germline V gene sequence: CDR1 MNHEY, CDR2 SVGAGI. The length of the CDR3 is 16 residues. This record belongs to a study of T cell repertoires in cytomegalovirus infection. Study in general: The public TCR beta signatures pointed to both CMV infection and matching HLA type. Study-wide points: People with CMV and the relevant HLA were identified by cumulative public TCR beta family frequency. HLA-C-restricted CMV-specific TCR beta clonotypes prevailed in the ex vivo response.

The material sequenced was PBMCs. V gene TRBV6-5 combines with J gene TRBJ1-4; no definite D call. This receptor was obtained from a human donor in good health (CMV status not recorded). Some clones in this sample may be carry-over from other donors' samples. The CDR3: CASRRKGTGVREKLFF. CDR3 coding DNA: TGTGCCAGCAGGCGAAAGGGAACGGGCGTCCGTGAAAAACTGTTTTTT.